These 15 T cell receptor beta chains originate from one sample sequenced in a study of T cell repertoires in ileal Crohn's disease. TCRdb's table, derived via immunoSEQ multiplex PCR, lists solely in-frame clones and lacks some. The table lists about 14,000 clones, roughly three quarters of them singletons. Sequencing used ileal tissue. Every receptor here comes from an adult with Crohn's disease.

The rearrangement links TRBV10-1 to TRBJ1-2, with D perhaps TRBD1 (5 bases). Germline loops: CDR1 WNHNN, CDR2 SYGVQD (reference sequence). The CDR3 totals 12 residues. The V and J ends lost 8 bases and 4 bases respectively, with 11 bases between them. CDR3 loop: CASAQGPYGYTF. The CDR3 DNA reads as TGCGCCAGCGCCCAGGGTCCCTATGGCTACACCTTC.

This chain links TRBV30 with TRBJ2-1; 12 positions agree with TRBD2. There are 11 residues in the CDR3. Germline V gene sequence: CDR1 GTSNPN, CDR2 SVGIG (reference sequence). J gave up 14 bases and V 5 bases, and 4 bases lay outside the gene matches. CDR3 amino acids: CAWSTSGRKFF. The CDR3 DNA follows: TGTGCCTGGTCGACTAGCGGGAGAAAGTTCTTC.

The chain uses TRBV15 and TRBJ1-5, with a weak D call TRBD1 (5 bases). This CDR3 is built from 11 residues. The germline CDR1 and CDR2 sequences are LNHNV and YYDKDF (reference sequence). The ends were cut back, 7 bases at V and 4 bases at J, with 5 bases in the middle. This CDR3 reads CATTGNQPQHF. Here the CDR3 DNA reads TGTGCCACCACAGGGAATCAGCCCCAGCATTTT.

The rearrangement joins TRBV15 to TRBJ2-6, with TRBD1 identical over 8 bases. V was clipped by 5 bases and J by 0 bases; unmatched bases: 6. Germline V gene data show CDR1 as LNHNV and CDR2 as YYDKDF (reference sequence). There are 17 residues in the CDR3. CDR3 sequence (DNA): TGTGCCACCAGCCCCCAGGGGGCGCGCTCTGGGGCCAACGTCCTGACTTTC. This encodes CATSPQGARSGANVLTF.

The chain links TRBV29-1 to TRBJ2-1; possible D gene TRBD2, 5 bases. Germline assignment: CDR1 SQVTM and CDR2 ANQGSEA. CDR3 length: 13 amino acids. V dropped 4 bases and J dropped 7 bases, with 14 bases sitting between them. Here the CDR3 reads CSVGSMGGNEQFF. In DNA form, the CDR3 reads TGCAGCGTTGGGTCAATGGGCGGGAATGAGCAGTTCTTC.

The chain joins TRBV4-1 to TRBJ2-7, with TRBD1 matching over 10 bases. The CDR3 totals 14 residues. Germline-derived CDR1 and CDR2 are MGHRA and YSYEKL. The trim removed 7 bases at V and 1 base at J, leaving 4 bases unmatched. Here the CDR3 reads CASKEGQGSYEQYF. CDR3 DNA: TGCGCCAGCAAGGAGGGACAGGGGTCCTACGAGCAGTACTTC.

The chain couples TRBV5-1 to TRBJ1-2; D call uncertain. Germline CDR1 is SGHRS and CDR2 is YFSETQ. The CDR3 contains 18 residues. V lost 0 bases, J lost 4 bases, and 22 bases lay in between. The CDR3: CASSLAAGIVRNPYGYTF. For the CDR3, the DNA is TGCGCCAGCAGCTTGGCCGCCGGGATTGTTCGGAATCCCTATGGCTACACCTTC.

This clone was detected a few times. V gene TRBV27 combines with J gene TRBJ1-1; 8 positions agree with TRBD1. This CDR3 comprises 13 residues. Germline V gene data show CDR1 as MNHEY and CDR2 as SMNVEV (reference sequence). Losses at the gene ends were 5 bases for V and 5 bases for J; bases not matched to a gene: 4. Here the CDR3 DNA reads TGTGCCAGCAGTGGAGACAGGGGTACTGAAGCTTTCTTT. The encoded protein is CASSGDRGTEAFF.

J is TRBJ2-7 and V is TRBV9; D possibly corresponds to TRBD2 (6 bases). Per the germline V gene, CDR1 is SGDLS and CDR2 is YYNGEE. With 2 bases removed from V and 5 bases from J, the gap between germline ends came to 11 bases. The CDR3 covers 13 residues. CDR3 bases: TGTGCCAGCAGCGTTGGCAGGGAGGACGAGCAGTACTTC. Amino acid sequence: CASSVGREDEQYF.

The CDR3 reads CASSYSRGEQFF. As DNA, the CDR3 is TGTGCCAGCAGTTACTCACGGGGGGAGCAGTTCTTC. The chain has TRBV6-5 and TRBJ2-1; perhaps TRBD2 as D (6 bases). Germline lookup yields CDR1 MNHEY and CDR2 SVGAGI. The CDR3 contains 12 residues. V shed 0 bases and J shed 10 bases, with 7 bases lying between them.

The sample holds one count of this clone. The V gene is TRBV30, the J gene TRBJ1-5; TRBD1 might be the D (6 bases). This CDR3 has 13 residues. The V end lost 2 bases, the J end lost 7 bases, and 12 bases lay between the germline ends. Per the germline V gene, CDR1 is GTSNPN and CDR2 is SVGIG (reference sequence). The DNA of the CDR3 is TGTGCCTGGAGTCGTGGCCAGGGGCAGCCCCAGCATTTT. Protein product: CAWSRGQGQPQHF. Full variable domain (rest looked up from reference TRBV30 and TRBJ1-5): SQTIHQWPATLVQPVGSPLSLECTVEGTSNPNLYWYRQAAGRGLQLLFYSVGIGQISSEVPQNLSASRPQDRQFILSSKKLLLSDSGFYLCAWSRGQGQPQHFGDGTRLSIL.

This CDR3 reads CASSVGPGVYGYTF. As DNA, the CDR3 is TGTGCCAGCAGCGTAGGGCCGGGAGTTTATGGCTACACCTTC. The chain links TRBV9 to TRBJ1-2; no firm D call. Germline-derived CDR1 and CDR2 are SGDLS and YYNGEE. V was trimmed by 0 bases and J by 5 bases, leaving 11 bases between them. This CDR3 is built from 14 residues.

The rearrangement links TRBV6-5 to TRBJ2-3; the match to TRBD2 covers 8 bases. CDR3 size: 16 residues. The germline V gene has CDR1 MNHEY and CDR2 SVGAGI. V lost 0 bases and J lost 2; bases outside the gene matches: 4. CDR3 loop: CASSYSSGGYTDTQYF. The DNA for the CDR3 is TGTGCCAGCAGTTACTCGAGCGGGGGCTACACAGATACGCAGTATTTT.

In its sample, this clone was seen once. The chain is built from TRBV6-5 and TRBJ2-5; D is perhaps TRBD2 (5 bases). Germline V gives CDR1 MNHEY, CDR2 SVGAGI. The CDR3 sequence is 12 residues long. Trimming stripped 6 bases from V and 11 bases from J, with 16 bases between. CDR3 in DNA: TGTGCCAGCAGACGAGGACTGGGAGAGCAGTACTTC. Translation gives CASRRGLGEQYF.

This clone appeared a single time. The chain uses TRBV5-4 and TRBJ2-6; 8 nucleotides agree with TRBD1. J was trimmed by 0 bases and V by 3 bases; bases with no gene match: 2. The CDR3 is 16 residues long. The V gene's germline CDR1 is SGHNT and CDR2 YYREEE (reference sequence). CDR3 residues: CASSSDRGSGANVLTF. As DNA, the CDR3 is TGTGCCAGCAGCTCCGACAGGGGCTCTGGGGCCAACGTCCTGACTTTC.